These 14 T cell receptor beta chains share one sample of origin, sequenced in a study of T-cell reconstitution after alpha-beta-depleted transplantation in children (dated by TCRdb to the mid-2010s). This specimen's treatment or condition label, per the study, means: allogeneic hematopoietic cell transplantation with graft depleted of TCRalphabeta T cells and CD19 B cells. Library creation used PCR. The sequencer listed for this sample is Illumina HiSeq 2500. To normalize quantification of the TCRbeta repertoire, the TCR libraries were built with molecular barcoding that relied on unique molecular identifiers. Through fastp at Q25 and MiXCR, TCRdb rebuilt clones from the public reads, retaining in-frame beta chains. Entries are consolidated by CDR3 protein sequence, retaining the most common genes and DNA. This sample gives 250,000 to 300,000 distinct CDR3 sequences in total; 11% of them show up just once. The top ten hold roughly a quarter of the sample.

The starting material was peripheral blood, obtained 180 days after TCRalphabeta/CD19-depleted stem cell transplant. Receptor source: a male patient between 2 and 15 years old who had a stem cell transplant for chronic granulomatous disease, so the T cells may come from the graft donor.

At least ten counts were recorded for this clonotype. The chain joins TRBV18 to TRBJ2-7; 7 nucleotides align to TRBD1. Germline loops: CDR1 KGHSH, CDR2 LQKENI. V shed 4 bases, J shed 7 bases, and the junction held 7 bases outside the gene matches. CDR3 size: 13 residues. CDR3 sequence reads: CASSLRQGGEQYF. In DNA, the CDR3 is TGTGCCAGCTCACTTCGACAGGGTGGTGAGCAGTACTTC. Based on the CDR3 plus reference TRBV18 and TRBJ2-7, the full variable domain is NAGVMQNPRHLVRRRGQEARLRCSPMKGHSHVYWYRQLPEEGLKFMVYLQKENIIDESGMPKERFSAEFPKEGPSILRIQQVVRGDSAAYFCASSLRQGGEQYFGPGTRLTVT.

This clonotype has at least ten counts. V usage is TRBV5-6 and J usage is TRBJ1-1; no clear D. Per the germline V gene, CDR1 is SGHDT and CDR2 is YYEEEE. This CDR3 has 13 residues. V lost 4 bases, J lost 4 bases, and 11 bases lay in between. CDR3 nucleotide sequence: TGTGCCAGCAGCCTGGCGTTATCCACTGAAGCTTTCTTT. This sequence encodes CASSLALSTEAFF.

Many counts were recorded for this clonotype. The V gene is TRBV19, the J gene TRBJ1-2; 10 bases line up with TRBD1. CDR1 and CDR2 (germline): LNHDA, SQIVND (reference sequence). There are 14 residues in the CDR3. V lost 9 bases to trimming and J lost 4 bases; unmatched junction nucleotides: 8. The CDR3 nucleotides are TGTGCCAGCGAAGATGGGACAGGGGCCTATGGCTACACCTTC. This translates into CASEDGTGAYGYTF.

This clonotype was seen ten or more times. J is TRBJ2-1 and V is TRBV28, with D unclear. The CDR3 is 15 residues long. The V gene lost 4 bases and the J gene lost 5 bases, with 15 bases spanning the gap. CDR1 MDHEN and CDR2 SYDVKM come from the germline V gene. The CDR3 nucleotides read TGTGCCAGCAGTTCGGCGGCTACCTGGGACAATGAGCAGTTCTTC. As protein: CASSSAATWDNEQFF.

This clonotype was detected many times. The chain couples TRBV12-3 or TRBV12-4 to TRBJ2-2; 12 bases align to TRBD1. This CDR3 contains 15 residues. V lost 4 bases to trimming and J lost 7 bases; unmatched junction nucleotides: 4. The DNA of the CDR3 is TGTGCCAGCAGTTGGGGGACAGGGGGCCTCGGGGAGCTGTTTTTT. The encoded protein is CASSWGTGGLGELFF.

This clonotype was recorded many times. This chain connects TRBV19 to TRBJ2-7, with D perhaps being TRBD1 or TRBD2 (5 bases each). V was trimmed by 2 bases and J by 6 bases, leaving 14 bases between them. Looked up from germline, CDR1 is LNHDA and CDR2 is SQIVND (reference sequence). The CDR3 has 14 residues. CDR3 protein: CASSITTRGSEQYF. The CDR3 DNA is TGTGCCAGTAGTATAACGACCCGGGGCAGCGAGCAGTACTTC.

This clonotype appeared many times. The chain combines TRBV7-6 with TRBJ2-7; D is unclear. This CDR3 contains 13 residues. CDR1 SGHVS and CDR2 FNYEAQ come from the germline V gene. Trimming pared 2 bases from V and 7 bases from J, leaving 12 bases between. The CDR3 reads CASSLTQVKEQYF. CDR3 nucleotides: TGTGCCAGCAGCTTAACCCAGGTGAAGGAGCAGTACTTC. Filled out from reference TRBV7-6 and TRBJ2-7, the complete variable domain reads GAGVSQSPRYKVTKRGQDVALRCDPISGHVSLYWYRQALGQGPEFLTYFNYEAQQDKSGLPNDRFSAERPEGSISTLTIQRTEQRDSAMYRCASSLTQVKEQYFGPGTRLTVT.

This clonotype occurred many times. This chain connects TRBV28 to TRBJ2-3; possibly TRBD1 for D (5 bases). Germline assignment: CDR1 MDHEN and CDR2 SYDVKM. V was clipped by 2 bases and J by 6 bases, with 9 bases between them. The CDR3 totals 13 residues. The CDR3: CASSLQGSDTQYF. CDR3 nucleotide sequence: TGTGCCAGCAGTTTACAGGGTTCTGATACGCAGTATTTT.

This clonotype was seen ten or more times. J is TRBJ1-1 and V is TRBV13; D not certain. Per germline, CDR1 PRHDT and CDR2 FYEKMQ (reference sequence). Trimming removed 0 bases at V and 5 bases at J, with 7 bases between. The CDR3 has 13 residues. The CDR3 sequence is CASSLGDATEAFF. CDR3 DNA sequence: TGTGCCAGCAGCTTAGGGGATGCAACTGAAGCTTTCTTT.

Concerning this clonotype itself: A much larger clone differs from this one at a single base, so this may be a read error. This chain connects TRBV3-1 to TRBJ1-6, with D perhaps matching TRBD1 (5 bases). The CDR3 covers 14 residues. V was clipped by 11 bases and J by 4 bases, with 15 bases between them. The germline gives CDR1 LGHDT, CDR2 YNNKEL (reference sequence). DNA of the CDR3: TGTGCCTGCTCCCGGGGGATTTATAATTCACCCCTCCACTTT. Its protein is CACSRGIYNSPLHF.

This clonotype was detected many times. The CDR3 loop is CASVTGVEQFF. In DNA form, the CDR3 reads TGTGCCAGCGTGACAGGGGTTGAGCAGTTCTTC. The chain combines TRBV7-6 with TRBJ2-1, with 8 bases lining up with TRBD1. The germline gives CDR1 SGHVS, CDR2 FNYEAQ. V was clipped by 8 bases and J by 9 bases; unmatched bases: 3. This CDR3 contains 11 residues.

Many counts were recorded for this clonotype. This chain links TRBV6-2 or TRBV6-3 with TRBJ2-1; 15 positions agree with TRBD2. Germline values: CDR1 MNHEY, CDR2 SVGEGT. Germline trimming cut 5 bases from V and 8 bases from J; bases unmatched to any gene: 13. This CDR3 is 18 amino acids long. The CDR3 bases are TGTGCCAGCAGTAAGGGACTAGCGGGAGGTACCGTAGGAGATGAGCAGTTCTTC. Protein: CASSKGLAGGTVGDEQFF.

In this sample, this clonotype turned up many times. The CDR3 sequence is CASSVRGQETQYF. As DNA, the CDR3 is TGTGCCAGCAGCGTCCGGGGTCAAGAGACCCAGTACTTC. The chain recombines TRBV7-2 with TRBJ2-5, with D possibly matching TRBD2 (5 bases). Germline loops: CDR1 SGHTA, CDR2 FQGNSA. The CDR3 has 13 amino acids. With 5 bases removed from V and 2 bases from J, the gap between germline ends came to 9 bases. Based on the CDR3 plus reference TRBV7-2 and TRBJ2-5, the full variable domain is GAGVSQSPSNKVTEKGKDVELRCDPISGHTALYWYRQSLGQGLEFLIYFQGNSAPDKSGLPSDRFSAERTGGSVSTLTIQRTQQEDSAVYLCASSVRGQETQYFGPGTRLLVL.

This clonotype has ten or more counts. V usage is TRBV3-1 and J usage is TRBJ2-3, with 10 bases fitting TRBD2. This CDR3 is built from 17 residues. J lost 5 bases, V lost 0 bases, and 8 bases had no gene match. Germline loops: CDR1 LGHDT, CDR2 YNNKEL (reference sequence). For the CDR3, the DNA is TGTGCCAGCAGCCAAGACCCAGCGGGGGGGCCGGTAGATACGCAGTATTTT. Amino acids: CASSQDPAGGPVDTQYF.